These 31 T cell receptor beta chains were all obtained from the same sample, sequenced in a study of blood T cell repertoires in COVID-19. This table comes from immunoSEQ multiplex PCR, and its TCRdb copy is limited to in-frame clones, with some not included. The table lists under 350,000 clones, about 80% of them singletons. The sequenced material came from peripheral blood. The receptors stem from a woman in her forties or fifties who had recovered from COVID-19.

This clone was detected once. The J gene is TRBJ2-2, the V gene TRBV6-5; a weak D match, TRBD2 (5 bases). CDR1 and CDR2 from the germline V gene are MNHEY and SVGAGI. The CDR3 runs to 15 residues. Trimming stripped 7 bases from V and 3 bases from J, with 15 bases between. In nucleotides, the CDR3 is TGTGCCAGCAACCCAATAGTGAGGGACACCGGGGAGCTGTTTTTT. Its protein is CASNPIVRDTGELFF.

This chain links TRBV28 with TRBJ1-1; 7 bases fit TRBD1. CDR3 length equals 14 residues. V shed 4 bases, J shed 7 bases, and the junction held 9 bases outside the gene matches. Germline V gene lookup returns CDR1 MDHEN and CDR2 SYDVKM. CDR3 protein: CASSYRQGRGEAFF. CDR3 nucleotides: TGTGCCAGCAGTTACCGACAGGGCAGGGGTGAAGCTTTCTTT.

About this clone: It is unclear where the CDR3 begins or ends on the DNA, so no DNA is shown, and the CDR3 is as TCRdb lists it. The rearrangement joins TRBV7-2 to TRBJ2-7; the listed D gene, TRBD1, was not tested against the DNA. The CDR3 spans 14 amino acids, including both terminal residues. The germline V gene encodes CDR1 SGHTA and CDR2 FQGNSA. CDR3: CASSFGQGWYEQYF.

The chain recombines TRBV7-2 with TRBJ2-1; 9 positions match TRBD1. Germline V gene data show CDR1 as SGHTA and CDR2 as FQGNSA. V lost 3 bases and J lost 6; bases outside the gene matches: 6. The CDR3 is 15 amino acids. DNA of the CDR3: TGTGCCAGCAGCTTGGACAGGGGAGTGATCAATGAGCAGTTCTTC. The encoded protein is CASSLDRGVINEQFF. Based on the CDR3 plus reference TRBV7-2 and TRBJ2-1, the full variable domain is GAGVSQSPSNKVTEKGKDVELRCDPISGHTALYWYRQSLGQGLEFLIYFQGNSAPDKSGLPSDRFSAERTGGSVSTLTIQRTQQEDSAVYLCASSLDRGVINEQFFGPGTRLTVL.

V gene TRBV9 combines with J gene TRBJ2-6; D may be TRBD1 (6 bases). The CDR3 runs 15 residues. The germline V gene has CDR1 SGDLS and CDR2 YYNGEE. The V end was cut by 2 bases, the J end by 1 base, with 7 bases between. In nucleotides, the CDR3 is TGTGCCAGCAGCGTCGGACAGTCTGGGGCCAACGTCCTGACTTTC. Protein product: CASSVGQSGANVLTF.

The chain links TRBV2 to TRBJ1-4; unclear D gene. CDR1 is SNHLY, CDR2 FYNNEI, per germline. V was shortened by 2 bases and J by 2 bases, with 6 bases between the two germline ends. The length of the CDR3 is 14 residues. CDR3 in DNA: TGTGCCAGCAGTGAAAGGAGGACTAATGAAAAACTGTTTTTT. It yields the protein CASSERRTNEKLFF.

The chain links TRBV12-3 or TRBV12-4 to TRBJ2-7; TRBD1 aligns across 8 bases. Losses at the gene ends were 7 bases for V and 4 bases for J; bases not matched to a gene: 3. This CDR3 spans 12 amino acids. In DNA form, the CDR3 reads TGTGCCAGCAAGGGGACAGGTTACGAGCAGTACTTC. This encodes CASKGTGYEQYF.

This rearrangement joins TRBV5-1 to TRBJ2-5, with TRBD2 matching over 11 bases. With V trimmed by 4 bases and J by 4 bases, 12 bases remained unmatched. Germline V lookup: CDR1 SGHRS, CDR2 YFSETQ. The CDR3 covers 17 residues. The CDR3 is CASSGASGGYSRETQYF. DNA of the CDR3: TGCGCCAGCAGCGGGGCTAGCGGGGGGTACTCTAGAGAGACCCAGTACTTC.

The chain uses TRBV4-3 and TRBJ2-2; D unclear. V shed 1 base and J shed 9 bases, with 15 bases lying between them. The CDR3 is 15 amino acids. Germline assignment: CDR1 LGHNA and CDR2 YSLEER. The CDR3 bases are TGCGCCAGCAGCCAAGGTGAACAGTTCCTTAGGGAGCTGTTTTTT. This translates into CASSQGEQFLRELFF.

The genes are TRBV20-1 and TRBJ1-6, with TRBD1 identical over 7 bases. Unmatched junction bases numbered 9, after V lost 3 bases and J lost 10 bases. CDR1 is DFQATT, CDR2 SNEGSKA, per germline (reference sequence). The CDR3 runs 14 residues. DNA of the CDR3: TGCAGTGCTAGTTCCCGACAGGGAGGATCACCCCTCCACTTT. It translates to CSASSRQGGSPLHF.

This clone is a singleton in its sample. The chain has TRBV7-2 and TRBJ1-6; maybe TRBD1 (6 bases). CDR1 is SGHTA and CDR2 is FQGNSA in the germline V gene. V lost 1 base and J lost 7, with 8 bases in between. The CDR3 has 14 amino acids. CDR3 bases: TGTGCCAGCAGCTTAGGGACAGCAAATTCACCCCTCCACTTT. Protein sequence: CASSLGTANSPLHF.

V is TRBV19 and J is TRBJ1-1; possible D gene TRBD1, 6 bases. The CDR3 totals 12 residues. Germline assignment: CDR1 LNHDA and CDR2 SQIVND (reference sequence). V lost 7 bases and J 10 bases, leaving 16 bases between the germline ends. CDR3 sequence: CASTDSPTGAFF. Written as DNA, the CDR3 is TGTGCCAGTACGGACAGCCCCACCGGAGCTTTCTTT. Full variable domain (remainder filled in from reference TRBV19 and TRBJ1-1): DGGITQSPKYLFRKEGQNVTLSCEQNLNHDAMYWYRQDPGQGLRLIYYSQIVNDFQKGDIAEGYSVSREKKESFPLTVTSAQKNPTAFYLCASTDSPTGAFFGQGTRLTVV.

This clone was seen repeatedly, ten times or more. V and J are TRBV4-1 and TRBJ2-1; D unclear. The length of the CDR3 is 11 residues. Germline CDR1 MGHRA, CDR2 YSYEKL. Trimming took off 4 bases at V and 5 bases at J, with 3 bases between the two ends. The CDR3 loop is CASSPNNEQFF. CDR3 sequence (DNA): TGCGCCAGCAGCCCCAACAATGAGCAGTTCTTC.

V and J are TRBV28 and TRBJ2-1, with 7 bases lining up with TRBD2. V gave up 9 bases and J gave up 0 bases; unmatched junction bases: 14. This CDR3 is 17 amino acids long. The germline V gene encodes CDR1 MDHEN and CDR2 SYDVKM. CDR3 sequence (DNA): TGTGCCAGTAGAGGGAGGGAAGTTCCTAGCTCCTACAATGAGCAGTTCTTC. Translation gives CASRGREVPSSYNEQFF.

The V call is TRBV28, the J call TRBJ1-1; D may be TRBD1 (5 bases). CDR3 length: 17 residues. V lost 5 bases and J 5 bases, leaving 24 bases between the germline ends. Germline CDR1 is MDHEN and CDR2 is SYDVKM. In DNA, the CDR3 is TGTGCCAGCAGTCTTATCGGGTTGGGGCAAAAGGGGACTGAAGCTTTCTTT. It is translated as CASSLIGLGQKGTEAFF.

CDR3: CASSKNKLLGTDTQYF. CDR3 in DNA: TGTGCCAGCAGCAAAAATAAACTATTAGGCACAGATACGCAGTATTTT. The V gene is TRBV21-1, the J gene TRBJ2-3; the D call in the table, TRBD2, was not verified against the DNA. TRBV21-1 is described as a pseudogene. The length of the CDR3 is 16 residues.

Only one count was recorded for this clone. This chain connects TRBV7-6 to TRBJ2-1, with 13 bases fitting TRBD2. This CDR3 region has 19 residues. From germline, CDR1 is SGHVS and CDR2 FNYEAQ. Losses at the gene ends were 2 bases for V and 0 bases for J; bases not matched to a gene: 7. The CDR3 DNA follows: TGTGCCAGCAGCTTAAACCCAGGGACTAGCGGGGCCTCCTACAATGAGCAGTTCTTC. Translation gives CASSLNPGTSGASYNEQFF.

The CDR3 nucleotides read TGTGCCAGTAGCCACCCTAGCGGGAGGGTCGAGCAGTACTTC. Its translation: CASSHPSGRVEQYF. V is TRBV19 and J is TRBJ2-7, with TRBD2 matching 12 bases. V dropped 6 bases and J dropped 6; count of bases not matched to a gene: 6. Germline values: CDR1 LNHDA, CDR2 SQIVND (reference sequence). The CDR3 is 14 residues long.

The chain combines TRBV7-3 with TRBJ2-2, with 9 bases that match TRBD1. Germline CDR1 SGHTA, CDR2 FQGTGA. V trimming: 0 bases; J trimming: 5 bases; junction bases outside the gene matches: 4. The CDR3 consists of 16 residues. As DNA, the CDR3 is TGTGCCAGCAGCTTAACTGGGACAGGGCCAACCGGGGAGCTGTTTTTT. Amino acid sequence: CASSLTGTGPTGELFF.

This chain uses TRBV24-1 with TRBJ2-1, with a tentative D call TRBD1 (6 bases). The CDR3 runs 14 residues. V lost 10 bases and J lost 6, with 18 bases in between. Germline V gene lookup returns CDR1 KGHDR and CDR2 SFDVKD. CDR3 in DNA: TGTGCCACTATGGACAGCTTTAGAACCAATGAGCAGTTCTTC. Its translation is CATMDSFRTNEQFF.

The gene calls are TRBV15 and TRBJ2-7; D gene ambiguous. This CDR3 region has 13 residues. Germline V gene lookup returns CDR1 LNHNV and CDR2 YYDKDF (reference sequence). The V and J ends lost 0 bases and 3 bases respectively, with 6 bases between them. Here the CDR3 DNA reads TGTGCCACCAGCAGAGATCACAGCTACGAGCAGTACTTC. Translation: CATSRDHSYEQYF.

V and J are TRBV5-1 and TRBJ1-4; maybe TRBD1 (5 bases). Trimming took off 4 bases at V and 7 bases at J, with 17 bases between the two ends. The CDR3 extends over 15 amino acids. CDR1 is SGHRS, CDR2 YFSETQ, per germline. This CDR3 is CASSLAGYQGEKLFF. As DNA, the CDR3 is TGCGCCAGCAGCCTTGCAGGGTATCAGGGTGAAAAACTGTTTTTT.

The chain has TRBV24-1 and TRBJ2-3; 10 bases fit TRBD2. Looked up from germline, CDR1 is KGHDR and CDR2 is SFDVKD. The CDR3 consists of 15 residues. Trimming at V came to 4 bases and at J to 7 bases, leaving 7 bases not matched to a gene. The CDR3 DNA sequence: TGTGCCACCAGTGACAGCGGGGGGGCCTTAAATACGCAGTATTTT. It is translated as CATSDSGGALNTQYF.

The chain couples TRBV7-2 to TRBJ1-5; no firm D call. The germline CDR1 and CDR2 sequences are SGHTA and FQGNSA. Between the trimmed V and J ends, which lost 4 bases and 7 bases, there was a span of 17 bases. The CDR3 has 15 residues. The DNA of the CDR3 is TGTGCCAGCAGCTCCATGGCCCGGGGAGGGCAGCCCCAGCATTTT. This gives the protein CASSSMARGGQPQHF.

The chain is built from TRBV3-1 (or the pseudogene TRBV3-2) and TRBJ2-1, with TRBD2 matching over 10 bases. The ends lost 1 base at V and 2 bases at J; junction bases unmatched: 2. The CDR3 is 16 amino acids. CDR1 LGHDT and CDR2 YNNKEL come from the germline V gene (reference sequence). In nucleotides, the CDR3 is TGTGCCAGCAGCCAAGGGCTAGCGGGAGCCTACAATGAGCAGTTCTTC. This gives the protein CASSQGLAGAYNEQFF.

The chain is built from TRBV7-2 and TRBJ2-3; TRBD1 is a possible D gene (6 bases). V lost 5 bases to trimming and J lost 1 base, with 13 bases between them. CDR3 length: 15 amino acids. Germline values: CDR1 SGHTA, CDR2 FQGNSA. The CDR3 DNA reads TGTGCCAGCAGCGCCCGGACAGTAGGCACAGATACGCAGTATTTT. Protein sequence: CASSARTVGTDTQYF.

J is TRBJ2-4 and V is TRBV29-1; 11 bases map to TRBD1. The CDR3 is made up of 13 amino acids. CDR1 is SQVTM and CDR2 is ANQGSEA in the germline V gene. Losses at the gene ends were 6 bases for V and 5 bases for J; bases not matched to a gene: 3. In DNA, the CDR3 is TGCAGCGTCGGACAGGGGGCCGAAAACATTCAGTACTTC. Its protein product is CSVGQGAENIQYF.

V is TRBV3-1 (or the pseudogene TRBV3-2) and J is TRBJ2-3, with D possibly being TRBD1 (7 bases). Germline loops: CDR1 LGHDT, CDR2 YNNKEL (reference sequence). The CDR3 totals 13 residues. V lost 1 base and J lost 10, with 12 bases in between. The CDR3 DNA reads TGTGCCAGCAGCCAAGCACCAGGGGGGTCGCAGTATTTT. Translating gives CASSQAPGGSQYF.

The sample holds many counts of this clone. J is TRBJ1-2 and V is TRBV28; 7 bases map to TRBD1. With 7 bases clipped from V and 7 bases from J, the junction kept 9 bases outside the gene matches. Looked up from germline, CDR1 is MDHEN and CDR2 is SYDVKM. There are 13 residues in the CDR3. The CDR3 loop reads CASTDRAEGGYTF. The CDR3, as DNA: TGTGCCAGCACCGACAGGGCGGAAGGTGGCTACACCTTC.

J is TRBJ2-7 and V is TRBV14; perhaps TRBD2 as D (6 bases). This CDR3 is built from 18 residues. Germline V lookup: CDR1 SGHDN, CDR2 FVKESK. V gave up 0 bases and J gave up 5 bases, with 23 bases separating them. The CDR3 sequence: CASSQEGLRGGRRDEQYF. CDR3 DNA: TGTGCCAGCAGCCAAGAGGGTTTACGGGGAGGCCGGCGGGACGAGCAGTACTTC.

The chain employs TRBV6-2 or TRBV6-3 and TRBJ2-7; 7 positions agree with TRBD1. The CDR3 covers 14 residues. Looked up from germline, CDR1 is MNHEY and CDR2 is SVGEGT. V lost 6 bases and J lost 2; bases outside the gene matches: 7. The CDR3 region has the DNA TGTGCCAGCAGCCCACGGGACAGCACCTACGAGCAGTACTTC. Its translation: CASSPRDSTYEQYF.